Listed here is a single T cell receptor beta chain. Antigen specificity is unknown. The sample belongs to a study of graft-versus-host responses after intestinal transplantation. Overall study findings and caveats: Among recipient marrow samples, GvH clones were found; some appeared first in ileum or blood. Allografts carried high graft-versus-host to host-versus-graft clonal ratios in patients having graft-donor T cell macrochimerism.

Only in-frame clones appear in the TCRdb table, and some are missing; sequencing was by immunoSEQ multiplex PCR. This table has approximately 26,000 clones, around 80% appearing once. Sample: unstimulated CD4+ T cells sorted from spleen or lymph node cells, taken before intestinal transplant. The receptor was isolated from a human donor who received an intestinal transplant.

The CDR3 protein is CASSQDTSVRDDEQFF. The CDR3 DNA follows: TGTGCCAGCAGCCAAGATACTTCCGTAAGGGACGATGAGCAGTTCTTC. The chain combines TRBV4-2 with TRBJ2-1; D assignment may be TRBD1 or TRBD2 (5 bases each). The CDR3 is made up of 16 amino acids. Germline V CDR1 and CDR2: LGHNA, YNFKEQ. Trimming shortened V by 0 bases and J by 8 bases, and 17 bases separated the two germline ends.